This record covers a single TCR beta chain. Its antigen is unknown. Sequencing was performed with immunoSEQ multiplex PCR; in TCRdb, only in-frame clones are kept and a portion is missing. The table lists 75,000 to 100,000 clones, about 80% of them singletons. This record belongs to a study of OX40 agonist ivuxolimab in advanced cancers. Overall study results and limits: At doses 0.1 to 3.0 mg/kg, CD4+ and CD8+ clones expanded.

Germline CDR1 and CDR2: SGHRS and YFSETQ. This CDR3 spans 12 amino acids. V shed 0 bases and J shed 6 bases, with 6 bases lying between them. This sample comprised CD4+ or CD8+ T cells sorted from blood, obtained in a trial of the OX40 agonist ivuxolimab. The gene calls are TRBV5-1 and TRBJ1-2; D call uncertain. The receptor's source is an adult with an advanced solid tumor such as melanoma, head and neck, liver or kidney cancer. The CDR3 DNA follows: TGCGCCAGCAGCTTGGACGGAGATGGCTACACCTTC. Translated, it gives CASSLDGDGYTF.